The rows below give T cell receptor beta chains drawn from one sample of a study of cytomegalovirus exposure and HLA in healthy donors. The protocol was immunoSEQ multiplex PCR, while the TCRdb copy is restricted to in-frame clones and leaves out a portion. The table lists approximately 100,000 clones, approximately 79% of them singletons. The sequenced sample consisted of PBMCs. The receptors were sampled from a man aged 55-75 years in good health and CMV-seropositive. The CDR3 runs from the conserved cysteine through the conserved F or W. Each record gives: V gene, J gene, D gene, clone size, CDR3 protein, CDR3 DNA. D genes are given only for firm matches. Rows give clone size only sometimes, using once, few, many, or a class for an expanded clone.

>TRBV5-1|TRBJ2-6|TRBD1|-
CASSLRTGGSSGANVLTF
TGCGCCAGCAGCCTCCGGACAGGGGGAAGCTCTGGGGCCAACGTCCTGACTTTC
>TRBV29-1|TRBJ2-7|-|-
CSVGYTYEQYF
TGCAGCGTTGGTTATACCTACGAGCAGTACTTC
>TRBV14|TRBJ2-7|-|-
CASSQVTGFYEQYF
TGTGCCAGCAGCCAAGTCACAGGATTCTACGAGCAGTACTTC
>TRBV7-6|TRBJ1-6|TRBD1|-
CASSKSDRSPLHF
TGTGCCAGCAGCAAGTCGGACAGGTCACCCCTCCACTTT
>TRBV9|TRBJ1-3|-|-
CASSALAGSTIYF
TGTGCCAGCAGCGCCCTAGCCGGAAGCACCATATATTTT
>TRBV6-4|TRBJ1-1|-|few
CASSSQGMNTEAFF
TGTGCCAGCAGTTCCCAGGGGATGAACACTGAAGCTTTCTTT
>TRBV7-9|TRBJ2-3|TRBD2|-
CSSSLLAGGNTDTQYF
TGTTCCAGCAGCCTCTTAGCGGGGGGGAACACAGATACGCAGTATTTT
>TRBV27|TRBJ2-1|TRBD2|-
CASQKAGGSYNEQFF
TGTGCCAGCCAGAAGGCGGGGGGATCCTACAATGAGCAGTTCTTC
>TRBV7-6|TRBJ2-7|TRBD2|-
CASSQGVSGGAGYEQYF
TGTGCCAGCAGCCAGGGAGTCTCCGGGGGGGCCGGTTACGAGCAGTACTTC
>TRBV6-5|TRBJ1-4|TRBD1|-
CASSSRQGRTNEKLFF
TGTGCCAGCAGTTCTAGACAGGGCCGAACTAATGAAAAACTGTTTTTT
>TRBV7-8|TRBJ2-7|TRBD1|-
CATGQGEFVGYEQYF
TGTGCCACAGGACAGGGGGAGTTTGTAGGCTACGAGCAGTACTTC
>TRBV7-9|TRBJ2-7|TRBD1|-
CASSLTGGDEQYF
TGTGCCAGCAGCTTGACAGGGGGCGACGAGCAGTACTTC
>TRBV4-2|TRBJ2-2|-|-
CASSQGRSANTGELFF
TGTGCCAGCAGCCAAGGCCGGTCCGCGAACACCGGGGAGCTGTTTTTT
>TRBV10-3|TRBJ2-1|-|-
CAISESMEGARNEQFF
TGTGCCATCAGTGAGTCGATGGAGGGGGCCAGGAATGAGCAGTTCTTC
>TRBV29-1|TRBJ1-2|TRBD1|-
CSVEDLSGGRSYGYTF
TGCAGCGTTGAAGATTTATCAGGGGGTCGGTCCTATGGCTACACCTTC
>TRBV4-2|TRBJ2-7|TRBD2|-
CASSQEAGGLSYEQYF
TGTGCCAGCAGCCAAGAAGCGGGGGGATTAAGCTACGAGCAGTACTTC
>TRBV5-1|TRBJ1-2|-|-
CASSLARGSYGYTF
TGCGCCAGCAGCTTGGCGCGGGGATCTTATGGCTACACCTTC
>TRBV5-4|TRBJ1-3|-|-
CASSLGGLSGNTIYF
TGTGCCAGCAGCTTGGGGGGGCTGTCTGGAAACACCATATATTTT
>TRBV5-1|TRBJ2-5|-|-
CASSSGGTGWEKYF
TGCGCCAGCAGCTCCGGCGGCACGGGCTGGGAGAAGTACTTC
>TRBV30|TRBJ1-2|-|few
CAWQQGTYGYTF
TGTGCCTGGCAACAGGGTACCTATGGCTACACCTTC
>TRBV5-4|TRBJ2-7|TRBD1|-
CASSLIRDSEQYF
TGTGCCAGCAGCTTAATCCGGGACAGCGAGCAGTACTTC
>TRBV18|TRBJ1-1|TRBD1|-
CASSPGQGRYDTEAFF
TGTGCCAGCTCACCGGGACAGGGGAGGTATGACACTGAAGCTTTCTTT
>TRBV27|TRBJ2-7|TRBD1|-
CASSHDRGYEQYF
TGTGCCAGCAGCCATGACAGGGGCTACGAGCAGTACTTC
>TRBV5-1|TRBJ1-4|-|few
CASSLVGGEVKLFF
TGCGCCAGCAGCTTGGTCGGGGGAGAGGTAAAACTGTTTTTT
>TRBV7-9|TRBJ2-5|-|-
CSSSSDGYQETQYF
TGTTCCAGCAGCTCTGACGGGTACCAAGAGACCCAGTACTTC
>TRBV7-2|TRBJ1-3|-|-
CASSLGATSGNTIYF
TGTGCCAGCAGCTTAGGGGCTACCTCTGGAAACACCATATATTTT
>TRBV29-1|TRBJ2-3|TRBD2|-
CSVEGGLGDTQYF
TGCAGCGTTGAAGGGGGACTAGGGGATACGCAGTATTTT
>TRBV7-2|TRBJ1-6|TRBD1|-
CASSLAVRTGRNNSPLHF
TGTGCCAGCAGTTTAGCGGTTAGGACAGGGAGGAATAATTCACCCCTCCACTTT
>TRBV9|TRBJ2-1|TRBD2|-
CASSVSLAGGAYNEQFF
TGTGCCAGCAGCGTATCCCTAGCGGGGGGGGCCTACAATGAGCAGTTCTTC
>TRBV2|TRBJ1-2|-|-
CASRTDSYGYTF
TGTGCCAGCCGTACAGATAGTTATGGCTACACCTTC
>TRBV7-2|TRBJ1-1|-|-
CASSSQRAAAFF
TGTGCCAGCAGCTCGCAGAGGGCCGCCGCTTTCTTT
>TRBV29-1|TRBJ2-7|-|-
CSVGGAYEQYF
TGCAGCGTTGGGGGGGCCTACGAGCAGTACTTC
>TRBV7-9|TRBJ2-1|-|-
CAIPLGTHNEQFF
TGTGCCATCCCACTGGGCACCCACAATGAGCAGTTCTTC
>TRBV5-6|TRBJ2-2|-|-
CASSLFRGPGELFF
TGTGCCAGCAGCTTGTTCCGAGGGCCCGGGGAGCTGTTTTTT
>TRBV19|TRBJ2-2|TRBD1|-
CASKGGQGGTGELFF
TGTGCCAGTAAAGGGGGACAGGGGGGTACCGGGGAGCTGTTTTTT
>TRBV6-5|TRBJ2-2|-|-
CASSRTRNPGELFF
TGTGCCAGCAGTCGGACACGGAACCCCGGGGAGCTGTTTTTT
>TRBV7-6|TRBJ2-7|-|once
CASSLGGGGYEQYF
TGTGCCAGCAGCTTGGGGGGAGGGGGCTACGAGCAGTACTTC
>TRBV4-1|TRBJ2-3|TRBD2|-
CASSQDGTSDTDTQYF
TGCGCCAGCAGCCAGGATGGGACTAGCGACACAGATACGCAGTATTTT
>TRBV30|TRBJ1-1|-|-
CAWGQMNTEAFF
TGTGCCTGGGGACAGATGAACACTGAAGCTTTCTTT
>TRBV27|TRBJ1-5|-|-
CASSSSVPALGNQPQHF
-
>TRBV5-1|TRBJ2-5|TRBD1|once
CASSLAGTDGETQYF
TGCGCCAGCAGCTTGGCCGGGACAGATGGAGAGACCCAGTACTTC
>TRBV7-2|TRBJ1-1|-|-
CASSLGQNTEAFF
TGTGCCAGCAGCCTGGGACAGAACACTGAAGCTTTCTTT
>TRBV5-8|TRBJ1-1|-|few
CASSSTGFF
TGTGCCAGCAGCTCCACGGGTTTCTTT
>TRBV5-3|TRBJ2-7|-|few
CARSLAAARSYEQYF
TGTGCCAGAAGCTTGGCTGCGGCCCGCTCCTACGAGCAGTACTTC
>TRBV5-5|TRBJ2-1|-|-
CASSSRGAGGNNEQFF
TGTGCCAGCAGCTCTCGGGGGGCCGGGGGTAACAATGAGCAGTTCTTC
>TRBV5-1|TRBJ2-3|TRBD2|-
CASRLSGTSKDTQYF
TGCGCCAGCAGACTTTCCGGGACTAGCAAAGATACGCAGTATTTT
>TRBV4-2|TRBJ2-5|TRBD1|few
CASSLTTGLFETQYF
TGTGCCAGCAGCCTGACGACAGGGCTGTTCGAGACCCAGTACTTC
>TRBV6-1|TRBJ1-2|-|once
CASSEANSIGYGYTF
TGTGCCAGCAGTGAAGCGAACAGCATAGGCTATGGCTACACCTTC
>TRBV6-4|TRBJ2-7|-|few
CASHRRRPTYEQYF
TGTGCCAGCCATCGAAGGCGGCCTACCTACGAGCAGTACTTC
>TRBV7-8|TRBJ2-7|-|few
CASSPGISNEQYF
TGTGCCAGCAGCCCCGGGATTTCCAACGAGCAGTACTTC
>TRBV7-8|TRBJ1-2|-|-
CASSFDFYGYTF
TGTGCCAGCAGCTTCGACTTCTATGGCTACACCTTC
>TRBV5-1|TRBJ2-7|TRBD1|-
CASSFRPDRGSYEQYF
TGCGCCAGCAGCTTTAGACCAGACAGGGGATCCTACGAGCAGTACTTC
>TRBV27|TRBJ2-5|-|-
CASSSHPTGAGETQYF
TGTGCCAGCAGTTCCCACCCGACAGGCGCTGGGGAGACCCAGTACTTC